The entry below describes one T cell receptor beta chain. Its matching antigen is unknown. At one end the junction does not follow the germline gene, possibly because of a read error. This CDR3 region has 15 residues. Germline CDR1 reads SSHAT; CDR2 reads FNYEAQ (reference sequence). The data derive from a study of beta chain features in type 1 diabetes. Whole-study findings and limits: VDJ junctions in type 1 diabetes patients carried more deletions and fewer insertions. Overrepresentation of cells with high TCR expression could result from cDNA sequencing. The similarity of naive, central memory and Treg TCRB repertoires appeared greater among patients than among healthy donors.

Expressed TCRB transcripts were sequenced, since all the RNA that had been isolated was reverse transcribed. Method: immunoSEQ multiplex PCR; TCRdb's copy keeps in-frame clones and lacks some. This table holds under 400,000 clones, around a fifth found once. Populations isolated by sorting all had purity greater than 95%. The chain employs TRBV7-7 and TRBJ2-7, with 9 bases lining up with TRBD1. The sequencing input was naive CD4+ T cells from blood. The TCR sequence derives from a woman aged 18-29 years in good health. CDR3 in amino acids: CASSPWTGVSYEQYF. In DNA form, the CDR3 reads TGTGCTAGCAGCCCCTGGACAGGGGTCTCCTACGAGCAGTACTTC. Full variable domain (missing parts from reference TRBV7-7 and TRBJ2-7): GAGVSQSPRYKVTKRGQDVTLRCDPISSHATLYWYQQALGQGPEFLTYFNYEAQPDKSGLPSDRFSAERPEGSISTLTIQRTEQRDSAMYRCASSPWTGVSYEQYFGPGTRLTVT.